This T cell receptor (beta chain) was profiled in a study of T-cell memory formation after mild COVID-19. Study background: Clusters of TCRs were largely donor specific.

Germline values: CDR1 SGHVS, CDR2 FQNEAQ. This CDR3 has 14 amino acids. V was pared by 4 bases and J by 4 bases, with 4 bases of the junction left unmatched. MiXCR was run by TCRdb on the 5' RACE reads, yielding one entry per CDR3 protein. Of 50,000 to 75,000 distinct CDR3 sequences listed, 9% to 9.5% are singletons. This clonotype turned up a few times. Material for sequencing was PBMCs or a T cell subset sorted from them (not recorded which). The chain recombines TRBV7-8 with TRBJ2-5; 9 bases match TRBD1. This TCR was recovered from a man younger than 35 who had mild COVID-19 (a few samples of this study predate the infection). Cell type and time point are not known. CDR3 sequence: CASSWTGDRETQYF. The CDR3 DNA follows: TGTGCCAGCAGCTGGACAGGGGATCGAGAGACCCAGTACTTC.